This T cell receptor (beta chain) was sequenced in a study of cytomegalovirus exposure and HLA in healthy donors. V lost 0 bases, J lost 1 base, and 10 bases lay in between. The CDR3 is 15 amino acids. In germline, CDR1 is MNHEY, CDR2 SVGAGI. Primers: 60 Vbeta forward and 13 Jbeta reverse. Produced via immunoSEQ multiplex PCR; TCRdb's table is partial and in-frame only. The sample includes roughly 96,000 clones, about four fifths of them seen just once. The chain employs TRBV6-5 and TRBJ2-7, with no clear D. This TCR came from a woman in her seventies in good health and CMV-seropositive. The source material was PBMCs. Here the CDR3 reads CASSYSWAESYEQYF. For the CDR3, the DNA is TGTGCCAGCAGTTACTCGTGGGCCGAGTCCTACGAGCAGTACTTC.